The rows below give T cell receptor beta chains drawn from one sample of a study of tumor-infiltrating lymphocytes in primary liver carcinoma. TCRdb ran MiXCR on the multiplex PCR reads and lists one entry per CDR3 protein. The data show around 80,000 distinct CDR3 sequences, approximately 69% seen once. Sequencing was done on a sample of tumor-adjacent normal liver tissue. The source of these receptors is a man in his forties or fifties with primary liver carcinoma and hepatitis B virus infection. The CDR3 runs from the conserved cysteine through the conserved F or W. Each record gives: V gene, J gene, D gene, CDR3 protein. A D gene is named only where the DNA matches it firmly.

v_call: TRBV11-1
j_call: TRBJ2-7
d_call: NA
cdr3_aa: CASRSRGDNYEQCF

v_call: TRBV6-5
j_call: TRBJ1-1
d_call: NA
cdr3_aa: CASNPSDSYTEAFF

v_call: TRBV29-1
j_call: TRBJ1-2
d_call: NA
cdr3_aa: CSVGESNYGYTF

v_call: TRBV11-2
j_call: NA
d_call: NA
cdr3_aa: CAISQGYTGPNQPQYF

v_call: TRBV11-2
j_call: TRBJ2-7
d_call: NA
cdr3_aa: CASSLRWTRENEEYF

v_call: TRBV5-6
j_call: TRBJ2-7
d_call: NA
cdr3_aa: CASSLGAGSYERYF

v_call: TRBV4-3
j_call: TRBJ2-1
d_call: TRBD2
cdr3_aa: CAISQGSSGGVFF

v_call: TRBV7-8
j_call: TRBJ2-1
d_call: NA
cdr3_aa: CASSPLGGSEVSYNEQFF

v_call: TRBV28
j_call: TRBJ2-1
d_call: TRBD2
cdr3_aa: CASSRAGGSNEQFF

v_call: TRBV12-3/TRBV12-4
j_call: TRBJ2-1
d_call: TRBD2
cdr3_aa: CASRNPWASGRDEQFF

v_call: TRBV6-1
j_call: TRBJ2-1
d_call: NA
cdr3_aa: CASGALRGREQFF

v_call: TRBV29-1
j_call: TRBJ1-2
d_call: TRBD1
cdr3_aa: CSVEKSQGDRDYGYTF

v_call: TRBV5-6
j_call: TRBJ2-5
d_call: TRBD1
cdr3_aa: CASGTGTGGDTQYF

v_call: TRBV6-6
j_call: TRBJ1-5
d_call: NA
cdr3_aa: CASSYRVEYSNQPQHF

v_call: TRBV28
j_call: TRBJ2-7
d_call: NA
cdr3_aa: CASSFLTGDYEQYF

v_call: TRBV12-3/TRBV12-4
j_call: TRBJ1-2
d_call: NA
cdr3_aa: CASCLEQGDVYIF

v_call: TRBV6-5
j_call: TRBJ1-1
d_call: NA
cdr3_aa: CASRSGTSNTEAFF

v_call: TRBV28
j_call: TRBJ2-2
d_call: TRBD1
cdr3_aa: CAGSPGQGTIGELFF

v_call: TRBV11-2
j_call: TRBJ2-2
d_call: NA
cdr3_aa: CVSSLLGAGTGELFF

v_call: TRBV4-2
j_call: TRBJ2-6
d_call: TRBD1
cdr3_aa: CASSQGAVDRVFSGAKVLTF

v_call: TRBV2
j_call: TRBJ2-1
d_call: NA
cdr3_aa: CTSSGGADEQFF

v_call: TRBV4-2
j_call: TRBJ2-1
d_call: NA
cdr3_aa: CASCQASDGGYERFF

v_call: TRBV28
j_call: TRBJ2-1
d_call: NA
cdr3_aa: CASTVSSKPESNEQFF

v_call: TRBV12-3/TRBV12-4
j_call: TRBJ2-1
d_call: NA
cdr3_aa: CASRGVVGGWDEQFF

v_call: TRBV12-3/TRBV12-4
j_call: TRBJ1-6
d_call: TRBD1
cdr3_aa: CASRTTGWSPLHF

v_call: TRBV6-2/TRBV6-3
j_call: TRBJ2-7
d_call: TRBD2
cdr3_aa: CANSPTSASYKQYF

v_call: TRBV6-2/TRBV6-3
j_call: TRBJ2-7
d_call: NA
cdr3_aa: CASSLLGGYEKYF

v_call: TRBV6-1
j_call: TRBJ1-2
d_call: TRBD1
cdr3_aa: CASSEGILTGVSGYTF

v_call: TRBV6-5
j_call: TRBJ2-1
d_call: NA
cdr3_aa: CANTNPGHGDNEQFF

v_call: TRBV5-4
j_call: TRBJ1-1
d_call: NA
cdr3_aa: CACRSDDGSEAFF

v_call: TRBV10-3
j_call: TRBJ2-1
d_call: NA
cdr3_aa: CAVAGGTVFSSYNERFF

v_call: TRBV15
j_call: TRBJ2-1
d_call: NA
cdr3_aa: CATSRARLEGGGYNEQFF

v_call: TRBV6-1
j_call: TRBJ1-3
d_call: NA
cdr3_aa: CANSEAPGDSGNTIYF

v_call: TRBV5-5
j_call: TRBJ1-1
d_call: NA
cdr3_aa: CASNLYYREAEAFF

v_call: TRBV11-1
j_call: TRBJ2-1
d_call: NA
cdr3_aa: CASAGTYNEQIF

v_call: TRBV4-1
j_call: TRBJ1-6
d_call: NA
cdr3_aa: CASSQEWEVWNSPLHF

v_call: TRBV4-1
j_call: TRBJ1-2
d_call: NA
cdr3_aa: CASSLGPAGGSNYVYTF

v_call: TRBV29-1
j_call: TRBJ2-2
d_call: NA
cdr3_aa: CSVLREDTGELFF

v_call: TRBV11-2
j_call: TRBJ2-3
d_call: TRBD2
cdr3_aa: CASTDQVSSGSSDTQYF

v_call: TRBV4-1
j_call: TRBJ2-7
d_call: TRBD2
cdr3_aa: CASSRLPGQGIPTSGRAGGEQYF

v_call: TRBV11-2
j_call: TRBJ2-5
d_call: TRBD1
cdr3_aa: CAYSLIWTGEETQYF

v_call: TRBV13
j_call: TRBJ2-3
d_call: TRBD1
cdr3_aa: CAISPGTGGTDTEYF

v_call: TRBV6-6
j_call: TRBJ2-1
d_call: NA
cdr3_aa: CANSHGAYTLDEQFF

v_call: TRBV11-2
j_call: TRBJ2-3
d_call: NA
cdr3_aa: CASSVQPGAATDTHYF

v_call: TRBV7-9
j_call: TRBJ2-3
d_call: NA
cdr3_aa: CASSPATDTQYF

v_call: TRBV10-3
j_call: TRBJ1-1
d_call: NA
cdr3_aa: CAISDPKKHAEAFF

v_call: TRBV6-1
j_call: TRBJ1-4
d_call: TRBD1
cdr3_aa: CASSVQGVTNEKLFF